Each of the 8 T cell receptor beta chains below was sequenced from the same sample in a study of CD4 T cells in relation to SARS-CoV-2 and coronaviruses. No cognate antigen is known for these TCRs. Some clones are missing from TCRdb's copy, which holds only in-frame ones; the method was immunoSEQ multiplex PCR. The data show some 46,000 clones, with over 75% seen just once and approximately 1.5% held by the top ten. The sample was naive CD4+ T cells from PBMCs, cultured in vitro. The subset: naive CD4+ T cells isolated by negative enrichment. The receptors stem from an adult with COVID-19.

This clone occurred a few times. The chain joins TRBV6-1 to TRBJ1-2; D might be TRBD1 (5 bases). The germline V and J ends were trimmed by 0 bases and 7 bases, with 18 bases remaining between them. The CDR3 extends over 16 amino acids. CDR1 is MNHNS and CDR2 is SASEGT in the germline V gene. The CDR3 sequence is CASSEALRGGGRGYTF. The DNA for the CDR3 is TGTGCCAGCAGTGAAGCGCTAAGGGGAGGAGGACGTGGCTACACCTTC.

The chain has TRBV9 and TRBJ2-7; D gene ambiguous. V dropped 0 bases and J dropped 2 bases, with 6 bases sitting between them. The CDR3 contains 13 residues. Germline CDR1 is SGDLS and CDR2 is YYNGEE. DNA for the CDR3: TGTGCCAGCAGCGTAGGTTCCACCTACGAGCAGTACTTC. Translated, it gives CASSVGSTYEQYF.

J is TRBJ1-4 and V is TRBV27; 7 positions agree with TRBD1. Germline V lookup: CDR1 MNHEY, CDR2 SMNVEV (reference sequence). The CDR3 sequence is 15 residues long. After removal of 4 bases from V and 3 bases from J, the junction contained 5 bases not matched to a gene. CDR3 in DNA: TGTGCCAGCAGTTCGCGACAGGGCTCTAATGAAAAACTGTTTTTT. Translation: CASSSRQGSNEKLFF.

This clone was observed a single time. The J gene is TRBJ2-7, the V gene TRBV10-3; 8 positions agree with TRBD2. This CDR3 has 17 amino acids. CDR1 is ENHRY and CDR2 is SYGVKD in the germline V gene. V was clipped by 2 bases and J by 3 bases; unmatched bases: 12. CDR3 amino acids: CAISESRQSGGNYEQYF. The CDR3, as DNA: TGTGCCATCAGTGAGAGCCGGCAGAGCGGGGGAAACTACGAGCAGTACTTC.

The chain has TRBV7-8 and TRBJ2-1, with D possibly TRBD1 on 6 matching bases. CDR1 is SGHVS and CDR2 is FQNEAQ in the germline V gene. The CDR3 consists of 13 residues. Trimming shortened V by 3 bases and J by 8 bases, and 11 bases separated the two germline ends. This chain's CDR3 is CASSLNREYEQFF. CDR3 coding DNA: TGTGCCAGCAGCTTGAACAGGGAGTATGAGCAGTTCTTC.

This clone showed up just once. The gene calls are TRBV2 and TRBJ1-4; perhaps TRBD1 as D (5 bases). The CDR3 sequence is 12 residues long. V lost 7 bases to trimming and J lost 8 bases, with 11 bases between them. Germline-derived CDR1 and CDR2 are SNHLY and FYNNEI. Here the CDR3 DNA reads TGTGCCAGCAAAGGGACGGGGGAAAAACTGTTTTTT. Translation: CASKGTGEKLFF.

The CDR3 nucleotides read TGTGCCAGTAGTATCCGGGAACTAGCCAAAAACATTCAGTACTTC. It encodes CASSIRELAKNIQYF. The gene calls are TRBV19 and TRBJ2-4; tentatively, D is TRBD2 (5 bases). The V end lost 3 bases, the J end lost 0 bases, and 9 bases lay between the germline ends. CDR3 length equals 15 residues. The germline gives CDR1 LNHDA, CDR2 SQIVND (reference sequence).

The sample holds one count of this clone. The rearrangement links TRBV2 to TRBJ2-2; the match to TRBD2 covers 8 bases. V dropped 6 bases and J dropped 6; count of bases not matched to a gene: 3. Per the germline V gene, CDR1 is SNHLY and CDR2 is FYNNEI. The CDR3 loop spans 13 amino acids. CDR3 nucleotide sequence: TGTGCCAGCAGCGGGAGGGCCGCCGGGGAGCTGTTTTTT. Protein product: CASSGRAAGELFF.